The rows below give T cell receptor beta chains drawn from one sample of a study of cytomegalovirus exposure and HLA in healthy donors. Profiled with immunoSEQ multiplex PCR; TCRdb holds only in-frame clones, not every one. The sample lists 68,000 or so clones; 95% to 97% were seen once. The sequencing input was PBMCs. The origin of the receptors is a young man in good health and CMV-seronegative. The CDR3 runs from the conserved cysteine through the conserved F or W. D genes are given only for firm matches. Only part of the rows carry a size: once, few, many, or a class if the clone is expanded.

>TRBV6-6|-|-|TRBJ1-5
TGTGCCAGCACCCTGGGCGGGCAGCCCCAGCATTTT
CASTLGGQPQHF
>TRBV10-3|TRBD2|-|TRBJ2-7
TGTGCCATCAGTGAAAAAGCGGGGACCTACGAGCAGTACTTC
CAISEKAGTYEQYF
>TRBV11-2|TRBD1|-|TRBJ1-3
TGTGCCAGCAGTCAGGGGGCTGGAAACACCATATATTTT
CASSQGAGNTIYF
>TRBV7-9|-|-|TRBJ1-1
TGTGCCAGCAGCTTAGAGGGGGTAGCCCAGGGGACTGAAGCTTTCTTT
CASSLEGVAQGTEAFF
>TRBV4-1|TRBD1|-|TRBJ1-5
TGCGCCAGCAGCCAAGTACACAGGGGTCAGCCCCAGCATTTT
CASSQVHRGQPQHF
>TRBV5-5|TRBD1|once|TRBJ2-1
TGTGCCAGCAGCTTGAAAGGGGGCGCATTGTACAATGAGCAGTTCTTC
CASSLKGGALYNEQFF
>TRBV5-4|TRBD1|-|TRBJ2-5
TGTGCCAGCAGCTTTGTGAGAAAAACAGGGGTATTGGAGACCCAGTACTTC
CASSFVRKTGVLETQYF
>TRBV30|TRBD1|-|TRBJ2-7
TGTGCCTGGTTAGGGACAGGATTTACCGAGCAGTACTTC
CAWLGTGFTEQYF
>TRBV5-1|TRBD1|-|TRBJ1-1
TGCGCCAGCAGCTTAACGACAGGGAAGGTGGCTGAAGCTTTCTTT
CASSLTTGKVAEAFF
>TRBV19|TRBD1|-|TRBJ1-5
TGTGCCAGTAGTCTCCCGGGACAGGGGGCCCGCAATCAGCCCCAGCATTTT
CASSLPGQGARNQPQHF
>TRBV4-1|TRBD1|-|TRBJ1-5
TGCGCCAGCAGCCAGGGTGACAGGGGAAGTCAGCCCCAGCATTTT
CASSQGDRGSQPQHF
>TRBV30|-|-|TRBJ2-1
TGTGCCTGGTCCCGTGAACACTCCTACAATGAGCAGTTCTTC
CAWSREHSYNEQFF
>TRBV2|TRBD1|-|TRBJ2-3
TGTGCCAGCAGTGAAGACTACCCGGGACAGCTGAGCACAGATACGCAGTATTTT
CASSEDYPGQLSTDTQYF
>TRBV10-2|-|-|TRBJ1-5
TGCGCCAGCAGTCAGGCCCGGAGCAATCAGCCCCAGCATTTT
CASSQARSNQPQHF
>TRBV10-2|-|-|TRBJ1-3
TGCGCCAGCAGTGAAATCGGGGGATCTGGAAACACCATATATTTT
CASSEIGGSGNTIYF
>TRBV7-6|-|-|TRBJ2-3
TGTGCCAGCAGCTTGGGGGGGCGCTTCACAGATACGCAGTATTTT
CASSLGGRFTDTQYF
>TRBV6-5|TRBD1|-|TRBJ1-5
TGTGCCAGCAGTTACGCAGGGGGCGGCAATCAGCCCCAGCATTTT
CASSYAGGGNQPQHF
>TRBV5-4|-|-|TRBJ2-1
TGTGCCAGCAGCCTTGAAGGGGGTAGCTACAATGAGCAGTTCTTC
CASSLEGGSYNEQFF
>TRBV14|-|once|TRBJ1-3
TGTGCCAGCAGCCAAACATGGGGCACTGGAAACACCATATATTTT
CASSQTWGTGNTIYF
>TRBV5-6|-|-|TRBJ1-5
TGTGCCAGCAGATTGACAGGCGGTGATCAGCCCCAGCATTTT
CASRLTGGDQPQHF
>TRBV7-2|TRBD1|-|TRBJ1-5
TGTGCCAGCAGCGAGGGGGCCGTCGGTCAGCCCCAGCATTTT
CASSEGAVGQPQHF
>TRBV2|-|-|TRBJ1-2
TGTGCCAGCAGTGTTGGGGGGGTATATGGCTACACCTTC
CASSVGGVYGYTF
>TRBV10-3|TRBD1|-|TRBJ2-2
TGTGCCGCCACCACAGGGGGCTCGAACACCGGGGAGCTGTTTTTT
CAATTGGSNTGELFF
>TRBV23-1|TRBD1|-|TRBJ2-5
TGCGCCAGCAGTCAAAGGCAGGGGGAGCTCGAAGAGACCCAGTACTTC
CASSQRQGELEETQYF
>TRBV19|TRBD1|-|TRBJ1-5
TGTGCCAGTAATAAGGACAGGGTGAGCAATCAGCCCCAGCATTTT
CASNKDRVSNQPQHF
>TRBV28|TRBD1|-|TRBJ1-2
TGTGCCAGCATAAGATCGGGACAGAGGTTCGACTCGCGCTATGGCTACACCTTC
CASIRSGQRFDSRYGYTF
>TRBV5-6|TRBD1|-|TRBJ1-5
TGTGCCAGCAGCTTAGCGGGACAGGAGTATCAGCCCCAGCATTTT
CASSLAGQEYQPQHF
>TRBV5-6|-|-|TRBJ1-3
TGTGCCAGCAGCTTAACAGGTTCTGGAAACACCATATATTTT
CASSLTGSGNTIYF
>TRBV18|-|-|TRBJ2-7
TGTGCCAGCTCACCAGGGAGCTCCTACGAGCAGTACTTC
CASSPGSSYEQYF
>TRBV7-8|TRBD1|-|TRBJ2-1
TGTGCCAGCAGCTTAGCGGGGACAGGCTCCTACAATGAGCAGTTCTTC
CASSLAGTGSYNEQFF
>TRBV6-1|-|-|TRBJ1-1
TGTGCCAGCAGTGGAGAGACAGGAACCCAAGCTTTCTTT
CASSGETGTQAFF
>TRBV27|-|-|TRBJ2-1
TGTGCCAGCAGTTTATCCTCGACAGCTCCATACCTCTACAATGAGCAGTTCTTC
CASSLSSTAPYLYNEQFF
>TRBV28|-|-|TRBJ2-5
TGTGCCAGCAGTGCCTCTAGGAAAGGGGCGGGGGAGACCCAGTACTTC
CASSASRKGAGETQYF
>TRBV19|TRBD2|-|TRBJ2-7
TGTGCCAGTGCGACTAGCGGAAACTACGAGCAGTACTTC
CASATSGNYEQYF
>TRBV10-3|TRBD1|-|TRBJ1-1
TGTGCCATCAGTGAGGTCGAAGGACAGGGCATGGCTTTCTTT
CAISEVEGQGMAFF
>TRBV6-5|-|-|TRBJ1-1
TGTGCCAGCAGTGAGAGAACTGAAGCTTTCTTT
CASSERTEAFF
>TRBV19|-|-|TRBJ2-1
TGTGCCAGTAGGGCGGGGTCCTACAATGAGCAGTTCTTC
CASRAGSYNEQFF
>TRBV6-5|TRBD2|-|TRBJ2-7
TGTGCCAGCAGTTATAGCGGGGAGGGAACCTACGAGCAGTACTTC
CASSYSGEGTYEQYF
>TRBV9|TRBD1|-|TRBJ2-7
TGTGCCAGCAGCGTAGCTGGGACAGGGTCTCTCTACGAGCAGTACTTC
CASSVAGTGSLYEQYF
>TRBV4-1|-|-|TRBJ2-5
TGCGCCAGCAGCTCACACACCAGGGAATATCAAGAGACCCAGTACTTC
CASSSHTREYQETQYF
>TRBV14|-|-|TRBJ2-7
TGTGCCAGCAGTTACAAGAACCTCTACGAGCAGTACTTC
CASSYKNLYEQYF
>TRBV11-3|TRBD1|-|TRBJ1-2
TGTGCCAGCAGCTTAGAGGACAGGGGGCTTGGCTACACCTTC
CASSLEDRGLGYTF
>TRBV9|-|-|TRBJ2-2
TGTGCCAGCAGCCTTGCGGGGGAGCTGTTTTTT
CASSLAGELFF
>TRBV7-9|-|-|TRBJ1-1
TGTGCCAGCAGCTTAGCGGGGGCGTTGGGTGAAGCTTTCTTT
CASSLAGALGEAFF
>TRBV9|TRBD2|-|TRBJ2-3
TGTGCCAGCAGCGTTGGGACTAGCGGGAGAAGTACGCAGTATTTT
CASSVGTSGRSTQYF
>TRBV28|-|-|TRBJ2-7
TGTGCCAGCAGTTTACCCCTCGGAGGGGCCGGCTACGAGCAGTACTTC
CASSLPLGGAGYEQYF
>TRBV6-5|-|-|TRBJ2-2
TGTGCCAGCATGGGAGCGGCCGTAAACACCGGGGAGCTGTTTTTT
CASMGAAVNTGELFF
>TRBV5-6|TRBD1|-|TRBJ1-1
TGTGCCAGCAGCTCGAAAGGGACAGGCCAATGGAACACTGAAGCTTTCTTT
CASSSKGTGQWNTEAFF
>TRBV6-6|TRBD1|-|TRBJ1-1
TGTGCCAGCAGTTTGGGGACAGCCACTGAAGCTTTCTTT
CASSLGTATEAFF
>TRBV19|TRBD1|-|TRBJ2-2
TGTGCCAGTAGTACCCGGACAGGGGTTGGAGGAAACACCGGGGAGCTGTTTTTT
CASSTRTGVGGNTGELFF
>TRBV6-4|-|-|TRBJ2-7
TGTGCCAGCAGTGGAGGGAATGGCGAGCAGTACTTC
CASSGGNGEQYF
>TRBV5-4|TRBD1|-|TRBJ1-2
TGTGCCAGCAGCTTCCGGACAGGGGACTATGGCTACACCTTC
CASSFRTGDYGYTF